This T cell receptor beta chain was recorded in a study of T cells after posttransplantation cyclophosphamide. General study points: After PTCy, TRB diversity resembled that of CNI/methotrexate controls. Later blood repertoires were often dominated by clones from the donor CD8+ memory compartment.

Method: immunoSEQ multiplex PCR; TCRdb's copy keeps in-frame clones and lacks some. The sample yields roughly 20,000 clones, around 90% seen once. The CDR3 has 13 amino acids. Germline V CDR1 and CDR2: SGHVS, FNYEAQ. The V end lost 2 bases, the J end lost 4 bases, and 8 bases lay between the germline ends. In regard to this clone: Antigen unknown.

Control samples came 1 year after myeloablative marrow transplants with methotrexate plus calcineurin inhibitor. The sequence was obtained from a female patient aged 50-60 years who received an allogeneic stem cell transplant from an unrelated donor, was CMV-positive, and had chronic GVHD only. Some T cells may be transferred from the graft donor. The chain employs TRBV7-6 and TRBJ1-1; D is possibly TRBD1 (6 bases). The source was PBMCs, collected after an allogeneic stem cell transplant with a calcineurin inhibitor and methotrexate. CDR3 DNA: TGTGCCAGCAGCTTAAGGGGGGGCACTGAAGCTTTCTTT. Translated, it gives CASSLRGGTEAFF.